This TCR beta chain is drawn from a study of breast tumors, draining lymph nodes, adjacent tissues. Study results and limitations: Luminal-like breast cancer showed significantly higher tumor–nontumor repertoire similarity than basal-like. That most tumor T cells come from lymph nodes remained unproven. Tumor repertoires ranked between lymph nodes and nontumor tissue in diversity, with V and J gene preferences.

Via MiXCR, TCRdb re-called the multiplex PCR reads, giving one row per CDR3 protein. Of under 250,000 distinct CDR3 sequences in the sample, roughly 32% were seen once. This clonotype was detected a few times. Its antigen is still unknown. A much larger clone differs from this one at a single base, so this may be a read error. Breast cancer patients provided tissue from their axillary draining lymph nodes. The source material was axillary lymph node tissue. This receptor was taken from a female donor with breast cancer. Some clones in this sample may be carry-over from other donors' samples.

The CDR3 DNA reads TGTGTCAGCAGACCTCCCGGCCGAGATACGCAGTATTTT. Its translation is CVSRPPGRDTQYF. The rearrangement uses TRBV25-1 and TRBJ2-3; no reliable D call. The length of the CDR3 is 13 residues. Germline lookup yields CDR1 MGHDK and CDR2 SYGVNS.